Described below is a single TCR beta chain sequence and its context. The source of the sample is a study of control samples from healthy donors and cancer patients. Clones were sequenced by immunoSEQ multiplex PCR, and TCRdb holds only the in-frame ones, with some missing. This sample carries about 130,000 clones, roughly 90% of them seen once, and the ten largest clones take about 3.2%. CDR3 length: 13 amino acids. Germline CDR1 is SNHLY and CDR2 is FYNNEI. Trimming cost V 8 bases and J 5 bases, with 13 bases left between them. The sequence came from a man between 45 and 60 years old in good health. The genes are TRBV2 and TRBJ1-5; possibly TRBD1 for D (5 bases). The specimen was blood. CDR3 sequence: CASGGGFDQPQHF. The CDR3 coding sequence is TGTGCCAGCGGGGGGGGGTTCGATCAGCCCCAGCATTTT.